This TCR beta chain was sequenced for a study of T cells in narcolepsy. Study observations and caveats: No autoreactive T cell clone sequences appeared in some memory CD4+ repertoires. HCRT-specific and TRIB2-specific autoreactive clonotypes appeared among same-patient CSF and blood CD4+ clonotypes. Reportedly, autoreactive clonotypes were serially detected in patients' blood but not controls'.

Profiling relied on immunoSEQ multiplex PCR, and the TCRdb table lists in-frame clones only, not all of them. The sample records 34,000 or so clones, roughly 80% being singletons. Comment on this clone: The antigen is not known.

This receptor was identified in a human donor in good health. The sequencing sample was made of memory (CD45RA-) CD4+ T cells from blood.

The CDR3 DNA is TGTGCCAGCACCTACCTTGGGGGCTCGGGCTACACCTTC. It encodes CASTYLGGSGYTF. This sequence joins TRBV28 and TRBJ1-2, with a weak D call TRBD1 (6 bases). This CDR3 region has 13 residues. The V gene lost 7 bases and the J gene lost 8 bases, with 17 bases spanning the gap. In germline, CDR1 is MDHEN, CDR2 SYDVKM.